These 20 T cell receptor beta chains were all obtained from the same sample, sequenced in a study of post-analysis software for immune sequencing data. The library was made from cDNA and included unique molecular identifiers. TCRdb processed the PCR reads anew with MiXCR; each CDR3 protein has one entry. Of over 150,000 distinct CDR3 sequences detected, approximately 28% appear once; the ten largest clones hold roughly 1.6%. Overall study findings and caveats: Among five TRBV segments more frequent in patients than controls were TRBV5-6, TRBV5-1 and TRBV20-1.

Their antigen targets remain unknown. The specimen sequenced was blood. These receptors were collected from a girl aged 10 to 17 with multiple sclerosis.

Worth noting for this clonotype: This is likely a read error, given that the CDR3 carries no conserved phenylalanine or tryptophan at its end. V usage is TRBV4-1 and J usage is TRBJ2-1, with no clear D. Germline-derived CDR1 and CDR2 are MGHRA and YSYEKL. The CDR3 is 14 residues long. Trimming stripped 2 bases from V and 9 bases from J, with 14 bases between. CDR3 residues: CASSQLTGWGEQFV. CDR3 DNA sequence: TGCGCCAGCAGCCAACTAACTGGGTGGGGTGAGCAGTTCGTC.

This clonotype was observed a handful of times. This chain joins TRBV5-1 and TRBJ2-1; 10 positions match TRBD1. Trimming removed 4 bases from V and 7 bases from J; junction bases left unmatched: 5. CDR3 length: 14 residues. CDR1 is SGHRS and CDR2 is YFSETQ in the germline V gene. CDR3 amino acids: CASSGGQGVNEQFF. As DNA, the CDR3 is TGCGCCAGCAGCGGAGGACAGGGGGTGAATGAGCAGTTCTTC.

The CDR3 loop reads CASSQELIAGELGPDTQYF. The DNA of the CDR3 is TGCGCCAGCAGCCAAGAATTGATAGCGGGAGAATTGGGCCCAGATACGCAGTATTTT. The chain uses TRBV4-1 and TRBJ2-3; TRBD2 matches 9 bases. Germline CDR1 MGHRA, CDR2 YSYEKL. CDR3 size: 19 residues. Trimming cost V 0 bases and J 4 bases; bases outside gene matches: 14.

This clonotype was seen a handful of times. This chain links TRBV5-1 with TRBJ2-5; 10 nucleotides agree with TRBD1. CDR3 size: 15 residues. The junction had 15 bases not matched to a gene; V was cut back by 5 bases and J by 11 bases. Per the germline V gene, CDR1 is SGHRS and CDR2 is YFSETQ. In DNA form, the CDR3 reads TGCGCCAGCAGAACGGGACAGGGGACGGTGGGGGAGCAGTACTTC. This encodes CASRTGQGTVGEQYF. Full variable domain (remainder filled in from reference TRBV5-1 and TRBJ2-5): KAGVTQTPRYLIKTRGQQVTLSCSPISGHRSVSWYQQTPGQGLQFLFEYFSETQRNKGNFPGRFSGRQFSNSRSEMNVSTLELGDSALYLCASRTGQGTVGEQYFGPGTRLLVL.

Note on this clonotype: A much larger clone lies a single base off, so this may be a read error. The rearrangement links TRBV10-3 to TRBJ1-2; 9 positions agree with TRBD1. The V gene's germline CDR1 is ENHRY and CDR2 SYGVKD. The CDR3 length is 15 residues. This CDR3 reads CAISGGQGGAYDYTF. CDR3 coding DNA: TGTGCCATCAGTGGGGGACAGGGAGGAGCTTATGACTACACCTTC.

The rearrangement links TRBV14 to TRBJ2-5, with D perhaps TRBD2 (6 bases). CDR1 SGHDN and CDR2 FVKESK come from the germline V gene. The CDR3 runs 15 residues. Trimming removed 4 bases from V and 13 bases from J, with 25 bases in between. CDR3 residues: CASSPRDFPTGKAYF. The CDR3 DNA reads as TGTGCCAGCAGCCCCCGGGACTTCCCAACCGGAAAGGCGTACTTC.

This clonotype has at least ten counts. The rearrangement joins TRBV12-3 or TRBV12-4 to TRBJ2-7, with D perhaps matching TRBD2 (5 bases). V was cut by 5 bases and J by 0 bases, with 11 bases left in between. The CDR3 runs 14 residues. This CDR3 is CASSRERGSYEQYF. CDR3 bases: TGTGCCAGCAGTAGGGAGCGAGGCTCCTACGAGCAGTACTTC.

This clonotype was recorded a few times. V usage is TRBV12-3 or TRBV12-4 and J usage is TRBJ2-5; 9 bases fit TRBD2. V dropped 6 bases and J dropped 5; count of bases not matched to a gene: 4. The CDR3 loop spans 13 amino acids. For the CDR3, the DNA is TGTGCCAGCAGGAGAGCGGGAGGTGAGACCCAGTACTTC. It codes for CASRRAGGETQYF.

Ten or more counts support this clonotype. The genes are TRBV19 and TRBJ2-7, with no clear D. This CDR3 is built from 15 residues. The germline V gene has CDR1 LNHDA and CDR2 SQIVND (reference sequence). The germline V and J ends were trimmed by 8 bases and 4 bases, with 21 bases remaining between them. CDR3 DNA sequence: TGTGCCAGTGGCCCTGACGGATCTACGATATACGAGCAGTACTTC. It encodes CASGPDGSTIYEQYF. The whole variable domain, filled in from reference TRBV19 and TRBJ2-7, reads DGGITQSPKYLFRKEGQNVTLSCEQNLNHDAMYWYRQDPGQGLRLIYYSQIVNDFQKGDIAEGYSVSREKKESFPLTVTSAQKNPTAFYLCASGPDGSTIYEQYFGPGTRLTVT.

Regarding this clonotype: Germline is not matched at one junction end, which may reflect a read error. The V gene is TRBV5-1, the J gene TRBJ2-1, with D perhaps matching TRBD2 (5 bases). Germline CDR1 is SGHRS and CDR2 is YFSETQ. This CDR3 region has 13 residues. CDR3: CASSLEGRHEQFF. The CDR3 DNA reads TGTGCCAGCAGCTTAGAGGGTCGTCATGAGCAGTTCTTC.

The CDR3 region is CASSLMGQGINEQFF. DNA of the CDR3: TGCGCCAGCAGCTTAATGGGACAGGGTATCAATGAGCAGTTCTTC. V is TRBV5-1 and J is TRBJ2-1, with TRBD1 identical over 9 bases. From germline, CDR1 is SGHRS and CDR2 YFSETQ. The CDR3 has 15 amino acids. V shed 2 bases, J shed 6 bases, and the junction held 6 bases outside the gene matches.

This clonotype has ten or more counts. V and J are TRBV4-1 and TRBJ2-7; 7 bases line up with TRBD2. The CDR3 spans 15 residues. Germline CDR1 and CDR2: MGHRA and YSYEKL. With 2 bases clipped from V and 2 bases from J, the junction kept 6 bases outside the gene matches. The CDR3 sequence is CASSQTPTSPYEQYF. DNA of the CDR3: TGCGCCAGCAGCCAAACCCCGACTAGCCCCTACGAGCAGTACTTC.

With regard to this clonotype: Germline and junction disagree at one end, which may indicate a read error. The chain couples TRBV24-1 to TRBJ1-5; no reliable D call. This CDR3 spans 14 amino acids. The germline V gene encodes CDR1 KGHDR and CDR2 SFDVKD. CDR3: CAASDSGINQPQHF. CDR3 DNA sequence: TGTGCCGCCAGTGATTCAGGAATCAATCAGCCCCAGCATTTT.

This clonotype has ten or more counts. The V and J genes are TRBV29-1 and TRBJ2-1, with D uncertain. Germline CDR1 reads SQVTM; CDR2 reads ANQGSEA. CDR3 size: 13 residues. Trimming left V 6 bases short and J 0 bases short, with 9 bases between. The DNA of the CDR3 is TGCAGCGTCTCCCGGAGCTCCTACAATGAGCAGTTCTTC. This encodes CSVSRSSYNEQFF.

This sequence joins TRBV5-1 and TRBJ1-3, with a weak D call TRBD1 (5 bases). V lost 4 bases and J 2 bases, leaving 10 bases between the germline ends. CDR1 and CDR2 from the germline V gene are SGHRS and YFSETQ. This CDR3 has 14 amino acids. The CDR3 DNA sequence: TGCGCCAGCAGCCCCGACAGAGCTGGAAACACCATATATTTT. Encoded protein: CASSPDRAGNTIYF. Full variable domain (outside the CDR3, taken from reference TRBV5-1 and TRBJ1-3): KAGVTQTPRYLIKTRGQQVTLSCSPISGHRSVSWYQQTPGQGLQFLFEYFSETQRNKGNFPGRFSGRQFSNSRSEMNVSTLELGDSALYLCASSPDRAGNTIYFGEGSWLTVV.

The chain carries TRBV4-2 and TRBJ1-1; 8 nucleotides match TRBD1. V was clipped by 3 bases and J by 6 bases; unmatched bases: 18. Germline V gives CDR1 LGHNA, CDR2 YNFKEQ. The CDR3 spans 18 residues. The CDR3 sequence is CASSHRPGQGLAEAEAFF. The DNA for the CDR3 is TGTGCCAGCAGCCACCGCCCCGGACAGGGTCTCGCCGAGGCTGAAGCTTTCTTT.

Concerning this clonotype: A much larger clone lies one base from this, so it may be a read error. The V and J genes are TRBV20-1 and TRBJ2-4, with 7 bases aligning to TRBD2. This CDR3 region has 14 residues. Germline CDR1 DFQATT, CDR2 SNEGSKA (reference sequence). V shed 3 bases and J 13 bases; nucleotides not matched to a gene: 15. In DNA form, the CDR3 reads TGCAGTGCTAGGAATCCAGGGAGGGGCAATGAGCAGTACTTC. Translation gives CSARNPGRGNEQYF.

This clonotype was counted many times. The chain is built from TRBV5-1 and TRBJ2-3; 8 positions agree with TRBD2. This CDR3 contains 16 residues. Per the germline V gene, CDR1 is SGHRS and CDR2 is YFSETQ. V was clipped by 0 bases and J by 0 bases; unmatched bases: 3. CDR3 DNA: TGCGCCAGCAGCTTGGTGGCTAGCGGGAGCACAGATACGCAGTATTTT. Its protein product is CASSLVASGSTDTQYF.

The chain recombines TRBV28 with TRBJ2-2, with TRBD2 identical over 7 bases. Germline trimming cut 7 bases from V and 3 bases from J; bases unmatched to any gene: 8. The CDR3 is 15 residues long. Germline-derived CDR1 and CDR2 are MDHEN and SYDVKM. The CDR3 loop reads CASNKRGQDTGELFF. The CDR3 DNA is TGTGCCAGCAATAAGCGGGGTCAAGACACCGGGGAGCTGTTTTTT.

This clonotype was recorded at least ten times. J is TRBJ2-7 and V is TRBV5-4, with a possible D match to TRBD1 (6 bases). The CDR3 covers 15 residues. CDR1 and CDR2 (germline): SGHNT, YYREEE (reference sequence). V lost 0 bases, J lost 3 bases, and 13 bases lay in between. The CDR3 region is CASSLDRDTVYEQYF. As DNA, the CDR3 is TGTGCCAGCAGCTTGGATCGGGACACCGTCTACGAGCAGTACTTC.